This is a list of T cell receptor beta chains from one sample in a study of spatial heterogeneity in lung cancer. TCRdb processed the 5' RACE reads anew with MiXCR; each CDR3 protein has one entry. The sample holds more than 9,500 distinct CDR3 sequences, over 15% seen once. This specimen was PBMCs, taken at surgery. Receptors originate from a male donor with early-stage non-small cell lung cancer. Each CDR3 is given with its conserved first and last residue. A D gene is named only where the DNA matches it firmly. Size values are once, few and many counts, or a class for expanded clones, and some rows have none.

CDR3 DNA: TGTGCCAGCAACAAGGGGACTAGCGCCAACAATGAGCAGTTCTTC; CDR3 protein: CASNKGTSANNEQFF; D gene: TRBD2; V gene: TRBV7-8; J gene: TRBJ2-1; clone size: .
CDR3 DNA: TGTGCCAGCAGCCAAGGCCCGGTCCCCTACAATGAGCAGTTCTTC; CDR3 protein: CASSQGPVPYNEQFF; D gene: .; V gene: TRBV3-1; J gene: TRBJ2-1; clone size: .
CDR3 DNA: TGTGCCAGCAGCCCCAAGACGGTTGGAGAGACCCAGTACTTC; CDR3 protein: CASSPKTVGETQYF; D gene: .; V gene: TRBV11-1; J gene: TRBJ2-5; clone size: many
CDR3 DNA: TGCAGTGCTAAAGGGGAACAGGGCAATCAGCCCCAGCATTTT; CDR3 protein: CSAKGEQGNQPQHF; D gene: .; V gene: TRBV20-1; J gene: TRBJ1-5; clone size: few
CDR3 DNA: TGTGCCAGCAGCGTAGGCGGGACTAACAATGAGCAGTTCTTC; CDR3 protein: CASSVGGTNNEQFF; D gene: TRBD2; V gene: TRBV9; J gene: TRBJ2-1; clone size: many
CDR3 DNA: TGTGCCAGCCGGACAGCCCAGAACACTGAAGCTTTCTTT; CDR3 protein: CASRTAQNTEAFF; D gene: .; V gene: TRBV6-5; J gene: TRBJ1-1; clone size: many
CDR3 DNA: TGTGCCAGCAGCCTTAAAAGTTCGAATGAGCAGTTCTTC; CDR3 protein: CASSLKSSNEQFF; D gene: .; V gene: TRBV3-1; J gene: TRBJ2-1; clone size: many
CDR3 DNA: TGTGCCAGCAGCTTAGGCGTAGCGGGAGGGCGGCCAGATACGCAGTATTTT; CDR3 protein: CASSLGVAGGRPDTQYF; D gene: TRBD2; V gene: TRBV11-2; J gene: TRBJ2-3; clone size: .
CDR3 DNA: TGTGCCAGCAGACCGGACTGGGACGATCAGTACTTC; CDR3 protein: CASRPDWDDQYF; D gene: .; V gene: TRBV11-2; J gene: TRBJ2-7; clone size: few
CDR3 DNA: TGTGCCAGCACCTATAGCGGGAGTGGGGTCAATGAGCAGTTCTTC; CDR3 protein: CASTYSGSGVNEQFF; D gene: TRBD2; V gene: TRBV28; J gene: TRBJ2-1; clone size: few
CDR3 DNA: TGCGCCAGCAGCCCTCGGCGGACCGACTACAATGAGCAGTTCTTC; CDR3 protein: CASSPRRTDYNEQFF; D gene: .; V gene: TRBV4-1; J gene: TRBJ2-1; clone size: few
CDR3 DNA: TGCGCCAGCAGCACCAGGACTAAAGCAGATACGCAGTATTTT; CDR3 protein: CASSTRTKADTQYF; D gene: .; V gene: TRBV5-1; J gene: TRBJ2-3; clone size: .
CDR3 DNA: TGCAGTGCTCCCGTCTCCTACGAGCAGTACTTC; CDR3 protein: CSAPVSYEQYF; D gene: .; V gene: TRBV20-1; J gene: TRBJ2-7; clone size: few
CDR3 DNA: TGCGCCAGCAGCTTCAGGGGCGAAAACGAGCAGTACTTC; CDR3 protein: CASSFRGENEQYF; D gene: .; V gene: TRBV5-1; J gene: TRBJ2-7; clone size: few
CDR3 DNA: TGTGCCAGCAGCTTATCACTGTGGGATGAGCAGTTCTTC; CDR3 protein: CASSLSLWDEQFF; D gene: .; V gene: TRBV7-9; J gene: TRBJ2-1; clone size: few
CDR3 DNA: TGCAGCGTTGACCGGGGACTAGCGGGTTCAGATACGCAGTATTTT; CDR3 protein: CSVDRGLAGSDTQYF; D gene: TRBD2; V gene: TRBV29-1; J gene: TRBJ2-3; clone size: few
CDR3 DNA: TGTGCCAGCAGTTACAATGAGGGACAGGTAGAAATTCGGTACTTC; CDR3 protein: CASSYNEGQVEIRYF; D gene: TRBD1; V gene: TRBV6-5; J gene: TRBJ2-7; clone size: .
CDR3 DNA: TGTGCCAGCAGGGAAGGGATCCAGGGATTAGGCGGGGAGCTGTTTTTT; CDR3 protein: CASREGIQGLGGELFF; D gene: .; V gene: TRBV6-5; J gene: TRBJ2-2; clone size: many
CDR3 DNA: TGCAGTGCTAGGGGACAGGTTCGCTATAATTCACCCCTCCACTTT; CDR3 protein: CSARGQVRYNSPLHF; D gene: TRBD1; V gene: TRBV20-1; J gene: TRBJ1-6; clone size: many
CDR3 DNA: TGTGCCGTTTCCGGGACGTCCGACGTCAAGTCAGAGCAGTTCTTC; CDR3 protein: CAVSGTSDVKSEQFF; D gene: .; V gene: TRBV2; J gene: TRBJ2-1; clone size: many
CDR3 DNA: TGTGCCAGCAGTGTCGAGGGAGCAGAGACCCAGTACTTC; CDR3 protein: CASSVEGAETQYF; D gene: .; V gene: TRBV2; J gene: TRBJ2-5; clone size: many
CDR3 DNA: TGTGCCAGCAGCTTCGGCGGGAGGGCCTACGAGCAGTACTTC; CDR3 protein: CASSFGGRAYEQYF; D gene: TRBD2; V gene: TRBV11-1; J gene: TRBJ2-7; clone size: many
CDR3 DNA: TGCGCCAGCAGCCCTCCGGGACAGGGATCCTACAATGAGCAGTTCTTC; CDR3 protein: CASSPPGQGSYNEQFF; D gene: TRBD1; V gene: TRBV5-1; J gene: TRBJ2-1; clone size: .
CDR3 DNA: TGCAGTGCTAGCTATGCTAGCGGGAGGGCCGTTGAGCAGTTCTTC; CDR3 protein: CSASYASGRAVEQFF; D gene: TRBD2; V gene: TRBV20-1; J gene: TRBJ2-1; clone size: many
CDR3 DNA: TGTGCCAGCAGCTTTGGGAGCTCCTACAATGAGCAGTTCTTC; CDR3 protein: CASSFGSSYNEQFF; D gene: .; V gene: TRBV7-9; J gene: TRBJ2-1; clone size: many
CDR3 DNA: TGTGCCTCCCGGGAGCCCGGCGGGAGATTCGAGCAGTACTTC; CDR3 protein: CASREPGGRFEQYF; D gene: TRBD2; V gene: TRBV19; J gene: TRBJ2-7; clone size: few
CDR3 DNA: TGCAGTGCTTCCCACCAGGGGGTGAAAGGCTACACCTTC; CDR3 protein: CSASHQGVKGYTF; D gene: TRBD1; V gene: TRBV20-1; J gene: TRBJ1-2; clone size: .
CDR3 DNA: TGTGCCAGCTCACCTTCGGGACAGACCCGCGAGCAGTACTTC; CDR3 protein: CASSPSGQTREQYF; D gene: TRBD1; V gene: TRBV18; J gene: TRBJ2-7; clone size: few
CDR3 DNA: TGTGCCAGCAGTTTATCCGGGACACCAAATCGGTATGGCTACACCTTC; CDR3 protein: CASSLSGTPNRYGYTF; D gene: .; V gene: TRBV27; J gene: TRBJ1-2; clone size: many
CDR3 DNA: TGCAGTGCTAGAGAGGAGGCGTATAGCACTGAAGCTTTCTTT; CDR3 protein: CSAREEAYSTEAFF; D gene: .; V gene: TRBV20-1; J gene: TRBJ1-1; clone size: .
CDR3 DNA: TGTGCCAGCAGCCCTAGCATTGAGCAGCCCCAGCATTTT; CDR3 protein: CASSPSIEQPQHF; D gene: .; V gene: TRBV12-3/TRBV12-4; J gene: TRBJ1-5; clone size: many
CDR3 DNA: TGTGCCAGCAGCTTATTCTCTGAGACCCAGTACTTC; CDR3 protein: CASSLFSETQYF; D gene: .; V gene: TRBV7-6; J gene: TRBJ2-5; clone size: few
CDR3 DNA: TGCGCCAGCAGCTTTGGACAGGGAGATCAGCCCCAGCATTTT; CDR3 protein: CASSFGQGDQPQHF; D gene: TRBD1; V gene: TRBV5-1; J gene: TRBJ1-5; clone size: .
CDR3 DNA: TGTGCCAGCAGCGACACTAGCGACCTAGCCTACGAGCAGTACTTC; CDR3 protein: CASSDTSDLAYEQYF; D gene: TRBD2; V gene: TRBV28; J gene: TRBJ2-7; clone size: .
CDR3 DNA: TGCAGCGTTGCCCCAGGGGTTATGTACGAGCAGTACTTC; CDR3 protein: CSVAPGVMYEQYF; D gene: .; V gene: TRBV29-1; J gene: TRBJ2-7; clone size: .
CDR3 DNA: TGCGCCAGCAGCCCAGCGGGAAACCCCTCCTACAATGAGCAGTTCTTC; CDR3 protein: CASSPAGNPSYNEQFF; D gene: TRBD2; V gene: TRBV5-1; J gene: TRBJ2-1; clone size: few
CDR3 DNA: TGTGCCAGCAGCGTAGGGGGATCCAACACTGAAGCTTTCTTT; CDR3 protein: CASSVGGSNTEAFF; D gene: .; V gene: TRBV9; J gene: TRBJ1-1; clone size: few
CDR3 DNA: TGCGCCAGCAGCCAGGAAGAGACCCAGTACTTC; CDR3 protein: CASSQEETQYF; D gene: .; V gene: TRBV4-1; J gene: TRBJ2-5; clone size: .
CDR3 DNA: TGTGCCAGCCGAACAGGGGGATCCTCTGGGGCCAACGTCCTGACTTTC; CDR3 protein: CASRTGGSSGANVLTF; D gene: TRBD1; V gene: TRBV6-5; J gene: TRBJ2-6; clone size: few
CDR3 DNA: TGTGCCAGCAGCTTTACAGGGAGGCTCGAGCAGTACTTC; CDR3 protein: CASSFTGRLEQYF; D gene: .; V gene: TRBV11-2; J gene: TRBJ2-7; clone size: .
CDR3 DNA: TGTGCCAGCAGCCAAGACCCGACAGGGGGTGGGTCCTACGAGCAGTACTTC; CDR3 protein: CASSQDPTGGGSYEQYF; D gene: TRBD1; V gene: TRBV4-2; J gene: TRBJ2-7; clone size: once
CDR3 DNA: TGCAGTGCTGGGGGGGACGCAGGTACCTACGAGCAGTACTTC; CDR3 protein: CSAGGDAGTYEQYF; D gene: TRBD2; V gene: TRBV20-1; J gene: TRBJ2-7; clone size: once
CDR3 DNA: TGTGCCAGCAGCCTGGACGGGCGGGGGAACACTGAAGCTTTCTTT; CDR3 protein: CASSLDGRGNTEAFF; D gene: .; V gene: TRBV28; J gene: TRBJ1-1; clone size: .
CDR3 DNA: TGCGCCAGCAGGCAGGACTACGGTACGCAGTATTTT; CDR3 protein: CASRQDYGTQYF; D gene: .; V gene: TRBV5-1; J gene: TRBJ2-3; clone size: many
CDR3 DNA: TGTGCCAGCAGGATGGGGGCTTGGGGGACCCAGTACTTC; CDR3 protein: CASRMGAWGTQYF; D gene: .; V gene: TRBV28; J gene: TRBJ2-5; clone size: .
CDR3 DNA: TGTGCCAGCAGCCTCCGACAGTCCTACGAGCAGTACTTC; CDR3 protein: CASSLRQSYEQYF; D gene: .; V gene: TRBV3-1; J gene: TRBJ2-7; clone size: .
CDR3 DNA: TGTGCCAGCAGTCGACACCAGTTCACAGATACGCAGTATTTT; CDR3 protein: CASSRHQFTDTQYF; D gene: .; V gene: TRBV27; J gene: TRBJ2-3; clone size: many
CDR3 DNA: TGTGCCAGCAGCGTAGCTACAGGGACTAGCTCCGATACGCAGTATTTT; CDR3 protein: CASSVATGTSSDTQYF; D gene: TRBD2; V gene: TRBV9; J gene: TRBJ2-3; clone size: many
CDR3 DNA: TGTGCCAGTTCGTGGCTGAGCTCCTACAATGAGCAGTTCTTC; CDR3 protein: CASSWLSSYNEQFF; D gene: .; V gene: TRBV6-2/TRBV6-3; J gene: TRBJ2-1; clone size: many
CDR3 DNA: TGTGCCAGCAGCACAGGGACAGCCAGGGAGACCCAGTACTTC; CDR3 protein: CASSTGTARETQYF; D gene: TRBD1; V gene: TRBV7-2; J gene: TRBJ2-5; clone size: few
CDR3 DNA: TGTGCCAGCATCACTCCCGAGAACACTGAAGCTTTCTTT; CDR3 protein: CASITPENTEAFF; D gene: .; V gene: TRBV6-6; J gene: TRBJ1-1; clone size: many
CDR3 DNA: TGTGCCAGCAGCTGGACTCCGGGACCCATTTCCTACGAGCAGTACTTC; CDR3 protein: CASSWTPGPISYEQYF; D gene: .; V gene: TRBV7-2; J gene: TRBJ2-7; clone size: many
CDR3 DNA: TGTGCCAGCAGTTTAGGGCACCCCAACTCCTACGAGCAGTACTTC; CDR3 protein: CASSLGHPNSYEQYF; D gene: .; V gene: TRBV28; J gene: TRBJ2-7; clone size: few
CDR3 DNA: TGTGCCAGTAGTATAATTCTGGGACAGAAGTACCAGCCCCAGCATTTT; CDR3 protein: CASSIILGQKYQPQHF; D gene: TRBD1; V gene: TRBV19; J gene: TRBJ1-5; clone size: .
CDR3 DNA: TGCGCCAGCAGCTTACGGTCCACCGGAGGATACGAGCAGTACTTC; CDR3 protein: CASSLRSTGGYEQYF; D gene: .; V gene: TRBV5-1; J gene: TRBJ2-7; clone size: many
CDR3 DNA: TGTGCCAGCAGCACTATCAGGGCTGGCGAGCAGTACTTC; CDR3 protein: CASSTIRAGEQYF; D gene: .; V gene: TRBV7-8; J gene: TRBJ2-7; clone size: medium-sized
CDR3 DNA: TGTGCCAGCAGCGTAGCCTCCAGCGTTCCCCGTTACAATGAGCAGTTCTTC; CDR3 protein: CASSVASSVPRYNEQFF; D gene: .; V gene: TRBV9; J gene: TRBJ2-1; clone size: many
CDR3 DNA: TGTGCCAGCAGCCTTCCACAGGGTAGGCAGCTAGCCTACGAGCAGTACTTC; CDR3 protein: CASSLPQGRQLAYEQYF; D gene: .; V gene: TRBV11-2; J gene: TRBJ2-7; clone size: few